Listed below are T cell receptor beta chains from one sample, sequenced in a study of blood T cell repertoires in COVID-19. Sequencing used immunoSEQ multiplex PCR; TCRdb keeps in-frame clones, though not all of them. The sample records some 150,000 clones, more than 75% being singletons. The material sequenced was peripheral blood. These receptors were taken from a human donor with acute or convalescent COVID-19. The donor label of this sample is uncertain. Both conserved end residues are part of each CDR3. D genes are given only for firm matches. Only some rows state a clone size, as once, few, many or a class for expanded clones.

-	14	-	TRBV29-1	TRBJ2-1	TGCAGCGCCGCGACAGATTCAATAAACAATGAGCAGTTCTTC	CSAATDSINNEQFF
-	15	-	TRBV7-2	TRBJ1-2	TGTGCCAGCAGCTTAGCGGCAGGGAACAACTATGGCTACACCTTC	CASSLAAGNNYGYTF
-	13	-	TRBV2	TRBJ1-1	TGTGCCAGCAGTGGGCGGTCTTACACTGAAGCTTTCTTT	CASSGRSYTEAFF
-	14	-	TRBV11-2	TRBJ1-1	TGTGCCAGCAGCCAAGACGGAGCGAACACTGAAGCTTTCTTT	CASSQDGANTEAFF
-	17	TRBD1	TRBV4-3	TRBJ1-2	TGCGCCAGCAGCCAAGATAGGGGACAGGGGGCGAGCTATGGCTACACCTTC	CASSQDRGQGASYGYTF
-	13	-	TRBV19	TRBJ2-5	TGTGCCACAAGACACCGATCGGGGGAGACCCAGTACTTC	CATRHRSGETQYF
-	14	-	TRBV6-5	TRBJ1-1	TGTGCCATCGAGAGGGGGGGCTTGGGCACTGAAGCTTTCTTT	CAIERGGLGTEAFF
-	13	-	TRBV11-2	TRBJ2-7	TGTGCCAGCAGCTTCGGGAGTTCCTACGAGCAGTACTTC	CASSFGSSYEQYF
-	15	-	TRBV3-1/TRBV3-2	TRBJ2-5	TGTGCCAGCAGCCAAGCTGGGGGCCCCGCGGAGACCCAGTACTTC	CASSQAGGPAETQYF
-	13	-	TRBV6-5	TRBJ1-2	TGTGCCAGCACCGTGAACATTAACTATGGCTACACCTTC	CASTVNINYGYTF
-	13	-	TRBV7-9	TRBJ1-2	TGTGCCAGCAGCTTAGTCGGGAGAGAGGGCTACACCTTC	CASSLVGREGYTF
-	14	-	TRBV7-3	TRBJ1-1	TGTGCCAGCAGCTCCCGCGGGTGGGGCACTGAAGCTTTCTTT	CASSSRGWGTEAFF
-	16	-	TRBV5-1	TRBJ2-5	TGCGCCAGCAGCTTGGGCTCCCGAGGGAACCAAGAGACCCAGTACTTC	CASSLGSRGNQETQYF
once	15	TRBD2	TRBV24-1	TRBJ2-5	TGTGCCACCAGTGATACGGGGGGGCCTCAGGAGACCCAGTACTTC	CATSDTGGPQETQYF
-	14	-	TRBV2	TRBJ1-5	TGTGCCAGCAGTGAAGCGCGGGGGAATCAGCCCCAGCATTTT	CASSEARGNQPQHF
-	18	-	TRBV3-1/TRBV3-2	TRBJ1-1	TGTGCCAGCAGCCAAGATCCGGTTCAGCGGGTAATGAACACTGAAGCTTTCTTT	CASSQDPVQRVMNTEAFF
once	15	-	TRBV18	TRBJ1-1	TGTGCCAGCTCACCACCTGGACAGAGTAACACTGAAGCTTTCTTT	CASSPPGQSNTEAFF
-	14	-	TRBV20-1	TRBJ1-5	TGCAGTGCTAGTAGTCTGCGTGGCAATCAGCCCCAGCATTTT	CSASSLRGNQPQHF
-	13	-	TRBV5-6	TRBJ2-1	TGTGCCAGCAGCTTGGACAGCTGGAATGAGCAGTTCTTC	CASSLDSWNEQFF
-	15	-	TRBV4-1	TRBJ2-5	TGCGCCAGCAGCCCTTCGGACCCACGCGGGGAGACCCAGTACTTC	CASSPSDPRGETQYF
-	16	-	TRBV6-2/TRBV6-3	TRBJ1-2	TGTGCCAGCAGTTACTCTGGCCGCGCAGGGTTGAGTGGCTACACCTTC	CASSYSGRAGLSGYTF
-	15	-	TRBV18	TRBJ1-5	TGTGCCAGCTCACCATTATCCGGTAGCAATCAGCCCCAGCATTTT	CASSPLSGSNQPQHF
-	15	-	TRBV11-2	TRBJ2-7	TGTGCCAGCAGCTTAGATCCAGGGAACGTCTACGAGCAGTACTTC	CASSLDPGNVYEQYF